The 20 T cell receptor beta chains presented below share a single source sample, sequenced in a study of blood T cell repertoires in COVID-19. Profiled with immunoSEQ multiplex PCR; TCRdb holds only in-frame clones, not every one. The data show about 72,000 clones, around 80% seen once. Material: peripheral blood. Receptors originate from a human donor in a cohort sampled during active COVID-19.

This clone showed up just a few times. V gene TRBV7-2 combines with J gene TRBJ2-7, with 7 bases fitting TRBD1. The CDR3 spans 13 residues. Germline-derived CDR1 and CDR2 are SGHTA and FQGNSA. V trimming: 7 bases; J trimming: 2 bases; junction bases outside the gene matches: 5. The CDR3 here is CASTFGTAYEQYF. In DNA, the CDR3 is TGTGCCAGCACCTTCGGGACAGCCTACGAGCAGTACTTC.

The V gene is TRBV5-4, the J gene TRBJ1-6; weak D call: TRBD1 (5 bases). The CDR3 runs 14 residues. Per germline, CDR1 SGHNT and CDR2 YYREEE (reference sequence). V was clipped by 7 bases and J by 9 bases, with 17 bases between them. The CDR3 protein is CASSWGGTISPLHF. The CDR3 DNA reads TGTGCCAGCTCCTGGGGGGGGACGATTTCACCCCTCCACTTT.

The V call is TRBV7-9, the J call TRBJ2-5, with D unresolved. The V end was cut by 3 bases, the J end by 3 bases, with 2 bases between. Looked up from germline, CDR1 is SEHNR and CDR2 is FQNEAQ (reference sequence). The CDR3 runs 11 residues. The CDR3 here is CASSFKETQYF. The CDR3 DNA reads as TGTGCCAGCAGCTTCAAAGAGACCCAGTACTTC.

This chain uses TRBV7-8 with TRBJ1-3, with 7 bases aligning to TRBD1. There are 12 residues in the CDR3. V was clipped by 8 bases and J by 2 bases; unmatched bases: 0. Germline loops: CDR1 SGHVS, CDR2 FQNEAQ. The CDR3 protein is CASQGAGNTIYF. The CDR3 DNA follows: TGTGCCAGCCAGGGGGCTGGAAACACCATATATTTT.

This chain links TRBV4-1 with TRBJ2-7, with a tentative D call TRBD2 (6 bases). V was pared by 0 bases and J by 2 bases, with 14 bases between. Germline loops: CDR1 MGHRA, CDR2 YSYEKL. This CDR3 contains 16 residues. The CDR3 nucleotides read TGCGCCAGCAGCCAAGATTCGGGGGACTCGACCTACGAGCAGTACTTC. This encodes CASSQDSGDSTYEQYF.

The CDR3 region has the DNA TGTGCCAGCAGCACTAGGTCTAGCGGGGGGGTCAATGAGCAGTTCTTC. This sequence encodes CASSTRSSGGVNEQFF. The chain employs TRBV6-2 or TRBV6-3 and TRBJ2-1; 12 bases match TRBD2. Germline CDR1 MNHEY, CDR2 SVGEGT. The CDR3 sequence is 16 residues long. Losses at the gene ends were 6 bases for V and 6 bases for J; bases not matched to a gene: 9.

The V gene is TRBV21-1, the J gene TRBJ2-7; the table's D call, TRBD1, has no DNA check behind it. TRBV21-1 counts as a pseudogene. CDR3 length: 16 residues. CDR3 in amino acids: CASSKGPGGINYEQYF. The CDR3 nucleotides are TGTGCCAGCAGCAAAGGCCCAGGGGGCATCAACTACGAGCAGTACTTC.

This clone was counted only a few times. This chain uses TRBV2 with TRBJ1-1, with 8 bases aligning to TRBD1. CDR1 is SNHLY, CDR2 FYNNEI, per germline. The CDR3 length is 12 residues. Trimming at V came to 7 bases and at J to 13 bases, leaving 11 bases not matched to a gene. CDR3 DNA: TGTGCCAGCAATGCACCGGGACAGGCGGATTTCTTT. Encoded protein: CASNAPGQADFF.

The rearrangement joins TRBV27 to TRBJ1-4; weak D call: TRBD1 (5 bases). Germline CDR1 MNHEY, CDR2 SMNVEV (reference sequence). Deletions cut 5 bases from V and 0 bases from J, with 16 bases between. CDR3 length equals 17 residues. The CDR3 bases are TGTGCCAGCAGTAGCGACCCCAGGGTTGCAACTAATGAAAAACTGTTTTTT. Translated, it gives CASSSDPRVATNEKLFF.

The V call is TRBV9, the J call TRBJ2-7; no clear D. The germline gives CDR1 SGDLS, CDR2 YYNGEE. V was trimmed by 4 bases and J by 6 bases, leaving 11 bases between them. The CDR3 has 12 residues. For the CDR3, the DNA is TGTGCCAGCAGCCCCCTGATGAGCGAGCAGTACTTC. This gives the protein CASSPLMSEQYF.

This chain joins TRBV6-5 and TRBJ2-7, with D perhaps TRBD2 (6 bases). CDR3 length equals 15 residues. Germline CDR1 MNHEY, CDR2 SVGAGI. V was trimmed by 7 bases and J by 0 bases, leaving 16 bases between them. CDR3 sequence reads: CASTPPHGSSYEQYF. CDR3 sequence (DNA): TGTGCCAGCACCCCCCCCCACGGGAGCTCCTACGAGCAGTACTTC.

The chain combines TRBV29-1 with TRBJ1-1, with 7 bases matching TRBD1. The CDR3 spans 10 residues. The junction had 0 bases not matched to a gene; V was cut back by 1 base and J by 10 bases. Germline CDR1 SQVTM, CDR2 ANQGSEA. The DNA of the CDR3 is TGCAGCGTTGAAGGACAGGGAGCTTTCTTT. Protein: CSVEGQGAFF.

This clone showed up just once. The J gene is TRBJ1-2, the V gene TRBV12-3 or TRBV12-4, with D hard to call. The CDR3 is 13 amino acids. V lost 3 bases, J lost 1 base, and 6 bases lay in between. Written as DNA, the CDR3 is TGTGCCAGCAGTTTGGAGGGTAACTATGGCTACACCTTC. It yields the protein CASSLEGNYGYTF.

The CDR3 loop is CATSTGFAGELFF. The CDR3 coding sequence is TGTGCCACCAGTACAGGGTTCGCCGGGGAGCTGTTTTTT. The rearrangement links TRBV15 to TRBJ2-2; maybe TRBD1 (6 bases). Germline V gene sequence: CDR1 LNHNV, CDR2 YYDKDF (reference sequence). This CDR3 has 13 residues. Trimming shortened V by 6 bases and J by 6 bases, and 11 bases separated the two germline ends.

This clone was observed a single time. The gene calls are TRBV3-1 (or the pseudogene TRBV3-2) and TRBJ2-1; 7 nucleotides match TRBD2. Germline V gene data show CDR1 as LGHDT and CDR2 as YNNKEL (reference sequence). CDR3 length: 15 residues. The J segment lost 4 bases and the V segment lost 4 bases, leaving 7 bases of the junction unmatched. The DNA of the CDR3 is TGTGCCAGCAGCCCCGGGGGGACCTTATACAATGAGCAGTTCTTC. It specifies CASSPGGTLYNEQFF.

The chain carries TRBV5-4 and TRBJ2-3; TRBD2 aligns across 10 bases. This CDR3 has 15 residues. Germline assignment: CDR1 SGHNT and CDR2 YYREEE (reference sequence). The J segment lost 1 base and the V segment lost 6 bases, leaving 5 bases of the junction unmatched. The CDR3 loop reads CASTPLAGRTDTQYF. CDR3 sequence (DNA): TGTGCCAGCACCCCACTAGCGGGGCGCACAGATACGCAGTATTTT.

The CDR3 protein is CAWSDSRWEKEKLFF. The CDR3 bases are TGTGCCTGGAGTGACTCGCGGTGGGAGAAAGAAAAACTGTTTTTT. The rearrangement links TRBV30 to TRBJ1-4; unclear D gene. The CDR3 loop spans 15 amino acids. V shed 1 base and J shed 8 bases, with 17 bases lying between them. Germline CDR1 GTSNPN, CDR2 SVGIG (reference sequence). The full variable domain, its missing parts supplied by reference TRBV30 and TRBJ1-4, is SQTIHQWPATLVQPVGSPLSLECTVEGTSNPNLYWYRQAAGRGLQLLFYSVGIGQISSEVPQNLSASRPQDRQFILSSKKLLLSDSGFYLCAWSDSRWEKEKLFFGSGTQLSVL.

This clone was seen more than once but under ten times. The CDR3 DNA reads TGTGCCACTACTAGCGGGGAGAAAGACGAGCAGTACTTC. It is translated as CATTSGEKDEQYF. The genes are TRBV10-3 and TRBJ2-7; 10 bases fit TRBD2. Per the germline V gene, CDR1 is ENHRY and CDR2 is SYGVKD. The CDR3 is 13 amino acids. V dropped 10 bases and J dropped 5; count of bases not matched to a gene: 8.

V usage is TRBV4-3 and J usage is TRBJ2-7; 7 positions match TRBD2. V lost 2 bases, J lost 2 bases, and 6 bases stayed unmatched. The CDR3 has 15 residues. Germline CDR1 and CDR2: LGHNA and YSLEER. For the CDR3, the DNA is TGCGCCAGCAGCCAATACGGGGGGAAAACCTACGAGCAGTACTTC. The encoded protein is CASSQYGGKTYEQYF.

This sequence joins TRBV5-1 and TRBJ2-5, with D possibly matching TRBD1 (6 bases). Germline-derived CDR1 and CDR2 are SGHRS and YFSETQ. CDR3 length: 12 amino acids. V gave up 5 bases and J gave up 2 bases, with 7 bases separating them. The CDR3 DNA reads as TGCGCCAGCAGGACAGGACAAGAGACCCAGTACTTC. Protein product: CASRTGQETQYF.